This T cell receptor (beta chain) comes out of a study of CD4 and CD8 cells across lung adenocarcinoma regions. Trimming took off 0 bases at V and 5 bases at J, with 10 bases between the two ends. This CDR3 is built from 14 residues. Germline V gene sequence: CDR1 SGHAT, CDR2 FQNNGV. From the PCR reads, TCRdb called clonotypes with MiXCR, one entry per CDR3 protein. Among about 4,800 distinct CDR3 sequences listed, about 45% were seen once. Donors had localized lung adenocarcinoma, a non-small cell lung cancer. Only a few counts were recorded for this clonotype. The clonotype comes from a female donor with lung adenocarcinoma. The CD4 and CD8 labels of this study may be unreliable. The chain joins TRBV11-2 to TRBJ1-2, with a weak D call TRBD1 (5 bases). The sequenced sample consisted of CD4+ T cells from the margin of a lung tumor. The CDR3 DNA reads TGTGCCAGCAGCTTAGATCGAACAGGTTATGGCTACACCTTC. Amino acids: CASSLDRTGYGYTF.